These T cell receptor beta chains were read from a single sample in a study of OX40 agonist ivuxolimab in advanced cancers. Some clones are missing from TCRdb's copy, which holds only in-frame ones; the method was immunoSEQ multiplex PCR. The sample holds tens of thousands of clones, around 83% seen once. This specimen consisted of CD4+ or CD8+ T cells sorted from blood, obtained in a trial of the OX40 agonist ivuxolimab. The receptor source for this set is an adult with an advanced solid tumor such as melanoma, head and neck, liver or kidney cancer. Each CDR3 is given with its conserved first and last residue. A D gene is named only where the DNA matches it firmly. Clone size appears in some rows only: once, few, many, or a class for an expanded clone.

TRBV9	TRBJ2-1	TRBD2	NA	CASSYVAGGYNEQFF	TGTGCCAGCAGCTACGTAGCGGGGGGATACAATGAGCAGTTCTTC
TRBV18	TRBJ1-1	NA	NA	CASSLGSGGTEAFF	TGTGCCAGCTCACTAGGGTCTGGGGGCACTGAAGCTTTCTTT
TRBV30	TRBJ2-3	NA	NA	CAWSVERIPLGVAQYF	TGTGCCTGGAGTGTCGAGCGGATCCCCCTAGGAGTGGCGCAGTATTTT
TRBV5-1	TRBJ2-3	NA	NA	CASSDGGIGDTQYF	TGCGCCAGCAGCGACGGGGGCATAGGAGATACGCAGTATTTT
TRBV6-4	TRBJ1-1	TRBD1	NA	CASSVDGTVPAFF	TGTGCCAGCAGTGTTGACGGGACAGTCCCAGCTTTCTTT
TRBV21-1	TRBJ2-3	NA	NA	CASSCHRYLLCTDTQYF	TGTGCCAGCAGCTGTCACAGGTACCTCCTTTGCACAGATACGCAGTATTTT
TRBV5-6	TRBJ1-5	NA	NA	CASSLAGVGQPQHF	TGTGCCAGCAGCTTAGCGGGGGTCGGCCAGCCCCAGCATTTT
TRBV18	TRBJ1-1	NA	NA	CASSRGPTNTEAFF	TGTGCCAGCTCAAGAGGACCGACGAACACTGAAGCTTTCTTT
TRBV10-3	TRBJ2-4	TRBD1	NA	CAISESPTGTKNIQYF	TGTGCCATCAGTGAGTCCCCGACAGGGACCAAAAACATTCAGTACTTC
TRBV5-6	TRBJ1-5	NA	NA	CASSRWTDFSDQPQHF	TGTGCCAGCAGCCGGTGGACAGACTTTAGCGATCAGCCCCAGCATTTT
TRBV5-1	TRBJ2-7	TRBD1	NA	CASSLAGQGIYEQYF	TGCGCCAGCAGCTTAGCCGGACAGGGGATTTACGAGCAGTACTTC
TRBV6-6	TRBJ1-4	NA	NA	CASSYSTGTGEKLFF	TGTGCCAGCAGTTACTCTACAGGGACGGGTGAAAAACTGTTTTTT
TRBV2	TRBJ1-1	NA	NA	CASRRLLRQEDTEAFF	TGTGCCAGCAGAAGACTCCTAAGACAGGAAGACACTGAAGCTTTCTTT
TRBV6-1	TRBJ2-4	NA	NA	CASSAGPIAKNIQYF	TGTGCCAGCAGCGCCGGGCCCATAGCCAAAAACATTCAGTACTTC
TRBV19	TRBJ2-5	NA	NA	CASSGGAETQYF	TGTGCCAGTAGCGGGGGTGCGGAGACCCAGTACTTC
TRBV9	TRBJ1-3	NA	NA	CASSVEGTGNTIYF	TGTGCCAGCAGCGTAGAGGGAACTGGAAACACCATATATTTT
TRBV6-1	TRBJ2-3	NA	NA	CASKGGRTQYF	TGTGCCAGCAAGGGGGGGAGGACGCAGTATTTT
TRBV19	TRBJ2-3	TRBD1	NA	CASTHRGTSTDTQYF	TGTGCCAGTACCCACAGGGGAACTAGCACAGATACGCAGTATTTT
TRBV9	TRBJ2-7	NA	NA	CASSVIDGPYEQYF	TGTGCCAGCAGCGTAATCGACGGGCCCTACGAGCAGTACTTC
TRBV12-5	TRBJ2-2	TRBD1	NA	CASGLVQGKGSTGELFF	TGTGCTAGTGGTTTGGTACAGGGGAAGGGGAGTACCGGGGAGCTGTTTTTT
TRBV2	TRBJ1-5	TRBD1	NA	CASSEGTGYNQPQHF	TGTGCCAGCAGTGAGGGGACAGGGTATAATCAGCCCCAGCATTTT
TRBV2	TRBJ1-1	NA	NA	CASSEEGRGLAFF	TGTGCCAGCAGTGAAGAGGGGAGGGGCCTTGCTTTCTTT
TRBV19	TRBJ2-7	TRBD2	NA	CASSIMAGVGYEQYF	TGTGCCAGTAGTATAATGGCGGGAGTCGGCTACGAGCAGTACTTC
TRBV7-3	TRBJ2-2	TRBD1	NA	CASSPQTGVTGELFF	TGTGCCAGCAGCCCACAAACAGGGGTGACCGGGGAGCTGTTTTTT
TRBV5-6	TRBJ1-1	TRBD1	NA	CASSKVTGGMNTEAFF	TGTGCCAGCAGTAAGGTAACAGGGGGAATGAACACTGAAGCTTTCTTT
TRBV7-6	TRBJ1-5	NA	NA	CASSLVEGQPQHF	TGTGCCAGCAGCTTAGTGGAGGGTCAGCCCCAGCATTTT
TRBV7-3	TRBJ2-6	NA	NA	CASSLGGPASGANVLTF	TGTGCCAGCAGCTTAGGAGGCCCAGCCTCTGGGGCCAACGTCCTGACTTTC
TRBV2	TRBJ2-3	TRBD2	NA	CASSVGLAGSTDTQYF	TGTGCCAGCAGTGTCGGACTAGCGGGATCCACAGATACGCAGTATTTT
TRBV7-9	TRBJ1-2	NA	NA	CASSPGSEYGYTF	TGTGCCAGCAGCCCAGGGAGCGAGTATGGCTACACCTTC
TRBV18	TRBJ1-1	NA	NA	CASSVAIFNMNTEAFF	TGTGCCAGCTCAGTCGCAATTTTCAACATGAACACTGAAGCTTTCTTT
TRBV11-3	TRBJ2-6	NA	NA	CASREGLPPTSGANVLTF	TGTGCCAGCAGGGAGGGGCTACCCCCAACCTCTGGGGCCAACGTCCTGACTTTC
TRBV5-6	TRBJ2-2	TRBD2	NA	CASSLVLAGVSGTGELFF	TGTGCCAGCAGCTTGGTTCTAGCGGGGGTTAGCGGCACCGGGGAGCTGTTTTTT
TRBV6-1	TRBJ1-3	TRBD1	few	CASSEGGTGQGNTIYF	TGTGCCAGCAGTGAGGGGGGGACGGGACAGGGAAACACCATATATTTT
TRBV7-2	TRBJ1-4	NA	NA	CASSLALGQPEELFF	TGTGCCAGCAGCTTAGCGCTCGGACAGCCCGAGGAACTGTTTTTT
TRBV5-6	TRBJ2-3	TRBD2	NA	CASSLRLAGGLTDTQYF	TGTGCCAGCAGCTTGAGGCTAGCGGGAGGCCTCACAGATACGCAGTATTTT
TRBV30	TRBJ1-1	NA	NA	CAWTQEGDGWDTEAFF	TGTGCCTGGACCCAGGAGGGGGATGGTTGGGACACTGAAGCTTTCTTT
TRBV19	TRBJ2-1	NA	NA	CASREDSSYNEQFF	TGTGCCAGTAGGGAGGACAGCTCCTACAATGAGCAGTTCTTC
TRBV10-1	TRBJ2-4	NA	few	CASSELGAKNIQYF	TGCGCCAGCAGTGAGCTGGGGGCCAAAAACATTCAGTACTTC
TRBV9	TRBJ2-1	TRBD2	NA	CASSVQTSGGSFSYNEQFF	TGTGCCAGCAGCGTACAGACTAGCGGGGGGTCTTTTTCCTACAATGAGCAGTTCTTC
TRBV7-2	TRBJ1-1	TRBD1	NA	CASSPGQGKAFF	TGTGCCAGCAGCCCGGGACAGGGGAAAGCTTTCTTT
TRBV5-4	TRBJ1-3	NA	NA	CASSLASSGNTIYF	TGTGCCAGCAGCTTGGCGAGCTCTGGAAACACCATATATTTT
TRBV5-1	TRBJ2-5	TRBD1	NA	CASSLTGGLWETQYF	TGCGCCAGCAGCTTAACAGGGGGGCTTTGGGAGACCCAGTACTTC
TRBV6-5	TRBJ2-7	NA	NA	CASSYTLADTGEQYF	TGTGCCAGCAGTTACACCCTAGCTGACACGGGGGAGCAGTACTTC
TRBV18	TRBJ2-1	NA	NA	CASSPARSYNEQFF	TGTGCCAGCTCACCAGCACGGTCCTACAATGAGCAGTTCTTC
TRBV4-1	TRBJ1-1	NA	few	CASSLSGTENTEAFF	TGCGCCAGCAGCCTCTCCGGGACGGAGAACACTGAAGCTTTCTTT
TRBV7-8	TRBJ1-2	NA	NA	CASSLSQGYYGYTF	TGTGCCAGCAGCCTCTCACAGGGATACTATGGCTATACCTTC
TRBV6-1	TRBJ2-7	TRBD1	NA	CASSAGTGRHEQYF	TGTGCCAGCAGTGCCGGGACAGGGAGACACGAGCAGTACTTC
TRBV30	TRBJ2-1	NA	medium-sized	CAWSVSREQFF	TGTGCCTGGAGTGTATCTCGCGAGCAGTTCTTC
TRBV5-1	TRBJ2-5	TRBD1	NA	CASSLGLGTETETQYF	TGCGCCAGCAGCTTGGGCCTCGGGACAGAAACGGAGACCCAGTACTTC
TRBV19	TRBJ1-5	NA	NA	CASSIDRAQPQHF	TGTGCCAGTAGTATAGATCGGGCTCAGCCCCAGCATTTT
TRBV9	TRBJ2-7	NA	NA	CASSVGSSSYEQYF	TGTGCCAGCAGCGTAGGTAGCAGCTCCTACGAGCAGTACTTC
TRBV7-9	TRBJ1-3	TRBD1	once	CASSYRGSGNTIYF	TGTGCCAGCAGCTACAGGGGCTCTGGAAACACCATATATTTT
TRBV15	TRBJ1-5	TRBD1	NA	CATSRVDPGQGGNQPQHF	TGTGCCACCAGCAGAGTTGACCCGGGACAGGGTGGCAATCAGCCCCAGCATTTT
TRBV7-2	TRBJ2-7	TRBD1	once	CASSFRTGGYEQYF	TGTGCCAGCAGCTTCCGGACAGGGGGTTACGAGCAGTACTTC
TRBV6-5	TRBJ1-2	TRBD1	NA	CASRRGQGYGYTF	TGTGCCAGCAGACGAGGACAGGGCTATGGCTACACCTTC
TRBV10-3	TRBJ1-1	NA	NA	CAISESGKGAEAFF	TGTGCCATCAGTGAGTCGGGGAAGGGTGCTGAAGCTTTCTTT
TRBV11-3	TRBJ2-5	NA	NA	CASSLVEGETQYF	TGTGCCAGCAGCTTAGTTGAGGGGGAGACCCAGTACTTC
TRBV9	TRBJ1-6	TRBD1	NA	CASSKQQGGYSPLHF	TGTGCCAGCAGCAAACAACAGGGGGGATATTCACCCCTCCACTTT